The following is a T cell receptor (beta chain) sequence with its context. Its antigen is unidentified. The sample is drawn from a study of beta chain features in type 1 diabetes. Trimming removed 0 bases at V and 3 bases at J, with 9 bases between. CDR1 and CDR2 from the germline V gene are SGHKS and YYEKEE (reference sequence). The CDR3 runs to 14 residues. Since all of the isolated RNA was reverse transcribed, expressed TCRB transcripts were what got sequenced. Regulatory, naive and central memory T cell samples averaged about 3.5 million reads. Profiled with immunoSEQ multiplex PCR; TCRdb holds only in-frame clones, not every one. The table includes roughly 180,000 clones, almost 8% detected once. Study-level findings and limits: Relative to healthy donors, patients appeared to have naive, central memory and Treg TCRB repertoires that were more similar. When VDJ junctions were examined, type 1 diabetes patients showed fewer insertions and more deletions. Moderate yet significant TCRB CDR3 shortening was seen in Type 1 diabetes patients in all four CD4+ subsets. The analysis here could not establish whether HLA type shapes TCRB rearrangement.

The source of this sequence is a man younger than 35 with type 1 diabetes. The sample taken for sequencing was central memory CD4+ T cells from blood. J is TRBJ1-1 and V is TRBV5-5; D not resolved. Here the CDR3 reads CASSLAQDYTEAFF. The CDR3 nucleotides read TGTGCCAGCAGCTTGGCCCAGGATTACACTGAAGCTTTCTTT.